This entry lists 26 T cell receptor beta chains sequenced from one sample in a study of blood T cell repertoires in COVID-19. Profiling relied on immunoSEQ multiplex PCR, and the TCRdb table lists in-frame clones only, not all of them. The sample records around 250,000 clones, roughly nine tenths being singletons. The sample consisted of PBMCs or T cells enriched from blood (not recorded which). The origin of the receptors is a human donor in a cohort exposed to, infected with or recovered from COVID-19 (not recorded which). The donor label of this sample is uncertain.

This chain joins TRBV6-1 and TRBJ1-5, with no clear D. CDR3 length: 17 residues. The V gene lost 3 bases and the J gene lost 3 bases, with 18 bases spanning the gap. Per the germline V gene, CDR1 is MNHNS and CDR2 is SASEGT. The CDR3 protein is CASSEWGEGSINQPQHF. DNA of the CDR3: TGTGCCAGCAGTGAGTGGGGAGAGGGATCGATCAATCAGCCCCAGCATTTT.

The V call is TRBV20-1, the J call TRBJ2-5; 7 nucleotides line up with TRBD1. Looked up from germline, CDR1 is DFQATT and CDR2 is SNEGSKA (reference sequence). CDR3 length: 13 residues. The trim removed 3 bases at V and 5 bases at J, leaving 6 bases unmatched. The CDR3 sequence: CSASGTGVETQYF. Here the CDR3 DNA reads TGCAGTGCTAGTGGAACAGGGGTGGAGACCCAGTACTTC.

This clone was seen more than once but under ten times. The rearrangement joins TRBV7-9 to TRBJ2-5; 11 bases are shared with TRBD2. With V trimmed by 5 bases and J by 2 bases, 7 bases remained unmatched. Germline values: CDR1 SEHNR, CDR2 FQNEAQ (reference sequence). This CDR3 is built from 16 residues. The CDR3 DNA is TGTGCCAGCAGCCGCACTCGACTAGCGGGGCAAGAGACCCAGTACTTC. It specifies CASSRTRLAGQETQYF.

The V and J genes are TRBV9 and TRBJ1-2, with 9 bases fitting TRBD1. The CDR3 is 15 amino acids. The V and J ends lost 2 bases and 5 bases, in that order; junction bases with no gene match: 7. Per the germline V gene, CDR1 is SGDLS and CDR2 is YYNGEE. The CDR3 region is CASSVTGTGTYGYTF. CDR3 coding DNA: TGTGCCAGCAGCGTGACCGGGACAGGGACTTATGGCTACACCTTC.

J is TRBJ1-5 and V is TRBV19, with a possible D match to TRBD1 (5 bases). The CDR3 runs 16 residues. V dropped 1 base and J dropped 2 bases, with 12 bases sitting between them. Germline V CDR1 and CDR2: LNHDA, SQIVND (reference sequence). The CDR3 spells CASSIAPQGGNQPQHF. The DNA for the CDR3 is TGTGCCAGTAGTATAGCCCCCCAGGGTGGCAATCAGCCCCAGCATTTT.

The rearrangement links TRBV2 to TRBJ1-2; unclear D gene. This CDR3 region has 15 residues. The germline CDR1 and CDR2 sequences are SNHLY and FYNNEI. Trimming removed 0 bases from V and 0 bases from J, with 8 bases in between. This chain's CDR3 is CASSEALPANYGYTF. The CDR3 DNA reads as TGTGCCAGCAGTGAAGCGCTTCCGGCTAACTATGGCTACACCTTC.

J is TRBJ2-5 and V is TRBV4-3; 7 bases match TRBD1. Germline CDR1 and CDR2: LGHNA and YSLEER. This CDR3 region has 14 residues. After removal of 2 bases from V and 5 bases from J, the junction contained 5 bases not matched to a gene. CDR3 nucleotides: TGCGCCAGCAGCCAATCACAGGGGCGGGAGACCCAGTACTTC. As protein: CASSQSQGRETQYF.

The chain recombines TRBV5-1 with TRBJ2-1; tentative D call: TRBD2 (5 bases). The CDR3 consists of 12 residues. Germline CDR1 reads SGHRS; CDR2 reads YFSETQ. The V end was cut by 1 base, the J end by 8 bases, with 7 bases between. In DNA form, the CDR3 reads TGCGCCAGCAGCTTGACCGGGGATGAGCAGTTCTTC. Translated: CASSLTGDEQFF.

J is TRBJ1-1 and V is TRBV19; TRBD1 matches at 9 bases. The V and J ends lost 8 bases and 5 bases, in that order; junction bases with no gene match: 6. From germline, CDR1 is LNHDA and CDR2 SQIVND (reference sequence). The CDR3 runs to 13 residues. CDR3: CASSQGARTEAFF. Here the CDR3 DNA reads TGTGCCAGTTCACAGGGGGCGAGAACTGAAGCTTTCTTT.

The genes are TRBV4-1 and TRBJ2-2, with D unresolved. This CDR3 is built from 17 residues. Germline CDR1 reads MGHRA; CDR2 reads YSYEKL. The V and J ends lost 6 bases and 8 bases respectively, with 25 bases between them. In DNA form, the CDR3 reads TGCGCCAGCAGACACTTCGAAGGAGAACTAAGCCTGGGGGAGCTGTTTTTT. Amino acid sequence: CASRHFEGELSLGELFF.

V usage is TRBV2 and J usage is TRBJ1-1, with D unclear. CDR3 length equals 17 residues. Germline V gene lookup returns CDR1 SNHLY and CDR2 FYNNEI. V lost 2 bases and J lost 4, with 20 bases in between. The CDR3 reads CASSESRWPYGVTEAFF. In nucleotides, the CDR3 is TGTGCCAGCAGTGAATCCCGTTGGCCTTACGGGGTCACTGAAGCTTTCTTT.

The chain carries TRBV27 and TRBJ1-3, with 7 positions matching TRBD1. Germline CDR1 and CDR2: MNHEY and SMNVEV (reference sequence). This CDR3 is 14 amino acids long. J gave up 4 bases and V 3 bases, and 3 bases lay outside the gene matches. This CDR3 is CASSLTGKGNTIYF. The CDR3 nucleotides read TGTGCCAGCAGTTTGACAGGGAAGGGAAACACCATATATTTT.

The rearrangement joins TRBV5-4 to TRBJ2-5, with D perhaps matching TRBD2 (7 bases). The V end was cut by 10 bases, the J end by 4 bases, with 20 bases between. Germline loops: CDR1 SGHNT, CDR2 YYREEE (reference sequence). The CDR3 contains 14 residues. The CDR3 DNA sequence: TGTGCCTGTTGGAGGGGGGGGGCCCTAGAGACCCAGTACTTC. Its translation: CACWRGGALETQYF.

The genes are TRBV11-3 and TRBJ2-2, with 9 bases identical to TRBD2. Germline CDR1 is SGHNT and CDR2 is YENEEA. V shed 5 bases, J shed 1 base, and the junction held 2 bases outside the gene matches. The CDR3 contains 15 residues. CDR3 sequence reads: CASSRGRGNTGELFF. The CDR3 DNA reads as TGTGCCAGCAGCCGCGGGAGGGGGAACACCGGGGAGCTGTTTTTT.

The chain carries TRBV6-5 and TRBJ1-1, with a weak D call TRBD1 (5 bases). The CDR3 totals 14 residues. CDR1 and CDR2 (germline): MNHEY, SVGAGI. The V gene lost 8 bases and the J gene lost 6 bases, with 19 bases spanning the gap. The CDR3 spells CASGKRGRWSEAFF. The DNA for the CDR3 is TGTGCCAGCGGTAAACGGGGGAGGTGGTCTGAAGCTTTCTTT.

This clone appeared a single time. This sequence joins TRBV7-2 and TRBJ2-2; TRBD2 matches at 9 bases. V lost 1 base, J lost 5 bases, and 8 bases stayed unmatched. Germline V gives CDR1 SGHTA, CDR2 FQGNSA. The CDR3 is made up of 17 amino acids. CDR3 DNA: TGTGCCAGCAGCTTAGTTCCAGCGGGGGGCCCTACCGGGGAGCTGTTTTTT. As protein: CASSLVPAGGPTGELFF.

This CDR3 is CAWSAQENTEAFF. DNA for the CDR3: TGTGCCTGGAGTGCACAGGAGAACACTGAAGCTTTCTTT. The chain links TRBV30 to TRBJ1-1; D is possibly TRBD1 (5 bases). The CDR3 is 13 amino acids. Trimming removed 1 base at V and 1 base at J, with 7 bases between. Germline assignment: CDR1 GTSNPN and CDR2 SVGIG (reference sequence).

This rearrangement joins TRBV2 to TRBJ2-7; D gene uncertain. Germline V CDR1 and CDR2: SNHLY, FYNNEI. Between the trimmed V and J ends, which lost 7 bases and 6 bases, there was a span of 13 bases. This CDR3 has 12 amino acids. The CDR3 spells CASTATVGEQYF. For the CDR3, the DNA is TGTGCCAGCACCGCAACGGTTGGCGAGCAGTACTTC.

V gene TRBV14 combines with J gene TRBJ2-1; 10 nucleotides match TRBD2. V lost 4 bases and J lost 6; bases outside the gene matches: 6. This CDR3 has 15 residues. The germline gives CDR1 SGHDN, CDR2 FVKESK. The DNA for the CDR3 is TGTGCCAGCAGCCCTCAGCGGGGGGGCGTCAATGAGCAGTTCTTC. Protein product: CASSPQRGGVNEQFF.

This chain joins TRBV2 and TRBJ1-3, with TRBD1 as a possible D gene (5 bases). The ends were cut back, 5 bases at V and 4 bases at J, with 12 bases in the middle. The length of the CDR3 is 14 residues. Germline V gene data show CDR1 as SNHLY and CDR2 as FYNNEI. CDR3 nucleotide sequence: TGTGCCAGCAGTACGGCGGGGCGAGGAAACACCATATATTTT. Translated, it gives CASSTAGRGNTIYF.

The genes are TRBV28 and TRBJ1-5; 9 bases are a match to TRBD1. This CDR3 contains 16 residues. Per the germline V gene, CDR1 is MDHEN and CDR2 is SYDVKM. V lost 1 base, J lost 4 bases, and 5 bases stayed unmatched. The CDR3 coding sequence is TGTGCCAGCAGTTTATTACAGGGGGCGGGTAATCAGCCCCAGCATTTT. Translated, it gives CASSLLQGAGNQPQHF.

The chain links TRBV24-1 to TRBJ2-2, with TRBD2 identical over 7 bases. This CDR3 spans 13 amino acids. J gave up 7 bases and V 4 bases, and 2 bases lay outside the gene matches. The germline V gene encodes CDR1 KGHDR and CDR2 SFDVKD. CDR3 bases: TGTGCCACCAGTGACTGGGGGGGCGGGGAGCTGTTTTTT. This encodes CATSDWGGGELFF.

The chain is built from TRBV5-8 and TRBJ1-1; D gene ambiguous. The CDR3 runs 16 residues. Germline CDR1 reads SGHTS; CDR2 reads YDEGEE. V was pared by 2 bases and J by 1 base, with 15 bases between. The CDR3 DNA follows: TGTGCCAGCAGCTTATATGGCGGGTCTAAGAACACTGAAGCTTTCTTT. It translates to CASSLYGGSKNTEAFF.

CDR3 DNA sequence: TGTGCCAGCAGCTTAGAGTTTAGGGGACAGGGGGCGCGGGAGCAGTACTTC. Amino acids: CASSLEFRGQGAREQYF. J is TRBJ2-7 and V is TRBV11-2; 12 bases are a match to TRBD1. The germline V gene encodes CDR1 SGHAT and CDR2 FQNNGV. V shed 0 bases, J shed 7 bases, and the junction held 10 bases outside the gene matches. This CDR3 is 17 amino acids long.

This chain links TRBV6-5 with TRBJ2-3, with 13 bases fitting TRBD2. Unmatched junction bases numbered 5, after V lost 6 bases and J lost 5 bases. This CDR3 contains 15 residues. CDR1 is MNHEY, CDR2 SVGAGI, per germline. The chain's CDR3 is CASRRLAGGVDTQYF. The DNA for the CDR3 is TGTGCCAGCAGGAGACTAGCGGGGGGCGTAGATACGCAGTATTTT.

The V call is TRBV4-1, the J call TRBJ1-2, with D unresolved. Trimming pared 0 bases from V and 1 base from J, leaving 9 bases between. The CDR3 contains 15 residues. Germline CDR1 MGHRA, CDR2 YSYEKL. The CDR3 protein is CASSQESGRNYGYTF. The CDR3 coding sequence is TGCGCCAGCAGCCAAGAGTCTGGCCGTAACTATGGCTACACCTTC.